The 5 T cell receptor beta chains below were found in one sample sequenced in a study of cytomegalovirus exposure and HLA in healthy donors. Assay used: immunoSEQ multiplex PCR; TCRdb lists only in-frame clones, some missing. The sample shows some 110,000 clones, about 88% of them seen only once. The sequencing input was PBMCs. The receptor source for this set is a woman younger than 30 in good health and CMV-seropositive.

This sequence joins TRBV9 and TRBJ2-3, with 8 bases matching TRBD2. The length of the CDR3 is 15 residues. Trimming at V came to 2 bases and at J to 5 bases, leaving 7 bases not matched to a gene. The germline CDR1 and CDR2 sequences are SGDLS and YYNGEE. In DNA, the CDR3 is TGTGCCAGCAGCGTTACCCGGGGGGGCCTAGATACGCAGTATTTT. Amino acids: CASSVTRGGLDTQYF.

The chain links TRBV6-5 to TRBJ2-1; unclear D gene. The CDR3 extends over 13 amino acids. Germline CDR1 MNHEY, CDR2 SVGAGI. Trimming took off 1 base at V and 8 bases at J, with 9 bases between the two ends. Here the CDR3 DNA reads TGTGCCAGCAGTTACTTAGCTTATGATGAGCAGTTCTTC. The encoded protein is CASSYLAYDEQFF.

The chain joins TRBV18 to TRBJ1-3; D is unclear. With 3 bases removed from V and 0 bases from J, the gap between germline ends came to 12 bases. CDR3 length equals 16 residues. Germline V gives CDR1 KGHSH, CDR2 LQKENI. The CDR3 DNA is TGTGCCAGCTCACCCTCCACGGTTATCTCTGGAAACACCATATATTTT. It yields the protein CASSPSTVISGNTIYF.

This clone was counted a few times. The V gene is TRBV18, the J gene TRBJ1-6; 8 bases map to TRBD1. The J segment lost 7 bases and the V segment lost 4 bases, leaving 6 bases of the junction unmatched. CDR3 size: 15 residues. Per germline, CDR1 KGHSH and CDR2 LQKENI. The CDR3 loop reads CASSLTDRENSPLHF. CDR3 bases: TGTGCCAGCTCACTTACGGACAGGGAAAATTCACCCCTCCACTTT.

The chain employs TRBV29-1 and TRBJ2-3; the D is unclear. The CDR3 has 12 residues. With 3 bases removed from V and 3 bases from J, the gap between germline ends came to 7 bases. Germline loops: CDR1 SQVTM, CDR2 ANQGSEA. DNA of the CDR3: TGCAGCGTTGATTCACGGACAGATACGCAGTATTTT. The encoded protein is CSVDSRTDTQYF.